This T cell receptor beta chain was documented in a study of Ad26.COV2.S vaccination and SARS-CoV-2 variants. General study points: Breadth, reportedly substantial, characterized the spike-specific CD8+ and CD4+ T cell responses after vaccination.

Only in-frame clones appear in the TCRdb table, and some are missing; sequencing was by immunoSEQ multiplex PCR. In the table there are under 250,000 clones, around 88% of which are singletons. Germline CDR1 and CDR2: SGDLS and YYNGEE. Trimming stripped 0 bases from V and 9 bases from J, with 14 bases between. The CDR3 length is 14 residues. Treatment of the sample: 15 to 20 received Ad26.COV2.S at low or high dose, single or two shots; about 5 received placebo; per-sample allocation not given. Vaccine and placebo recipients were sampled on day 63 after the first injection. Whoever gave the sample was an adult aged 18-55 years in Boston. Of note for this clone: What it recognizes is unknown.

The chain is built from TRBV9 and TRBJ2-3; D tentatively reads TRBD1 or TRBD2 (5 bases each). The TCR originated in a person between 18 and 65 years old who received the Ad26.COV2.S COVID-19 vaccine or a placebo. Sample: peripheral blood, taken in a trial of Ad26.COV2.S vaccine versus placebo. CDR3 nucleotides: TGTGCCAGCAGCGTAGACGAGGGAAGGGGCACGCAGTATTTT. It codes for CASSVDEGRGTQYF.